These 5 T cell receptor beta chains were sequenced from one sample in a study of cytotoxic CD8 clonotypes in ibrutinib-treated CLL listed by TCRdb under 2021. Receptor amplification or capture employed the immunoSEQ multiplex PCR assay. TCRdb re-hosts the immuneACCESS table, in-frame sequences only. Its copies lack some clones; in the studies checked, an unresolved V gene accounts for under half of them, and the cause for the rest is not known. Within this sample are approximately 15,000 clones, with about two thirds of them counted one time only. The top ten hold 35% to 50% of the sample. The sample was PBMCs, taken before ibrutinib treatment. Receptors originate from a human donor with chronic lymphocytic leukemia.

The DNA of the CDR3 is TGTGCCAGCAGTGAACGCACAGATACGCAGTATTTT. It codes for CASSERTDTQYF. V usage is TRBV2 and J usage is TRBJ2-3; D not certain. The CDR3 is made up of 12 amino acids. V lost 2 bases to trimming and J lost 1 base, with 1 base between them. CDR1 SNHLY and CDR2 FYNNEI come from the germline V gene.

The V call is TRBV4-2, the J call TRBJ1-1; D gene unclear. CDR1 is LGHNA and CDR2 is YNFKEQ in the germline V gene. This CDR3 is built from 13 residues. The V and J ends lost 0 bases and 5 bases respectively, with 7 bases between them. The CDR3 bases are TGTGCCAGCAGCCAAGAGACGGCGACTGAAGCTTTCTTT. This translates into CASSQETATEAFF.

The chain has TRBV5-1 and TRBJ2-2; D not certain. The germline V gene encodes CDR1 SGHRS and CDR2 YFSETQ. The V and J ends lost 4 bases and 6 bases respectively, with 13 bases between them. The CDR3 runs 14 residues. The CDR3 nucleotides read TGCGCCAGCAGCCCGTCGTTTAGGGCCGGGGAGCTGTTTTTT. The encoded protein is CASSPSFRAGELFF.

Within the sample, this clone is medium-sized. The CDR3 DNA reads as TGTGCCAGCAGCCCTCTAGGGGACAGGGGGGAAACCGGGGAGCTGTTTTTT. Protein sequence: CASSPLGDRGETGELFF. The chain is built from TRBV5-4 and TRBJ2-2, with 11 bases aligning to TRBD1. V gave up 4 bases and J gave up 5 bases; unmatched junction bases: 10. This CDR3 has 17 amino acids. In germline, CDR1 is SGHNT, CDR2 YYREEE (reference sequence).

V gene TRBV29-1 combines with J gene TRBJ2-7; D tentatively fits TRBD1 or TRBD2 (5 bases each). Per germline, CDR1 SQVTM and CDR2 ANQGSEA. CDR3 length equals 12 residues. Trimming stripped 7 bases from V and 6 bases from J, with 16 bases between. The DNA of the CDR3 is TGCAGCGCCGGGGCAGGGCCCTCCGAGCAGTACTTC. It is translated as CSAGAGPSEQYF.